This TCR beta chain derives from a study of T cells after yellow fever vaccination. From the 5' RACE reads, TCRdb called clonotypes with MiXCR, one entry per CDR3 protein. The sample lists around 73,000 distinct CDR3 sequences, just under 8% occurring once. The germline CDR1 and CDR2 sequences are LGHNA and YNFKEQ. V lost 4 bases, J lost 3 bases, and 3 bases stayed unmatched. CDR3 size: 14 residues. This specimen consisted of CD8+ T cells sorted from PBMCs, obtained on the day of the yellow fever booster vaccination. The chain links TRBV4-2 to TRBJ2-5; 9 bases are shared with TRBD2. This TCR came from a man aged 25-45 years who received the YFV17D yellow fever vaccine. CDR3 sequence (DNA): TGTGCCAGCAGCCCCCCTAGCGGGGAAGAGACCCAGTACTTC. Its protein product is CASSPPSGEETQYF.